This TCR beta chain came from a study of blood T cell repertoires in COVID-19. Study summary: In each case, the material was cDNA or gDNA derived from T cells, B-cell-depleted T cells, or PBMCs.

As handled by the study authors: Counts of nucleated cells, estimated from reference gene primer amplification, were obtained. The data were produced by immunoSEQ multiplex PCR, yet TCRdb's version contains in-frame clones alone and is incomplete. V and J calls and clone size are given by that table; D and trimming were obtained from the DNA. This sample has approximately 200,000 clones, with roughly 80% found just once. This CDR3 spans 12 amino acids. Germline V gives CDR1 MGHDK, CDR2 SYGVNS. Trimming stripped 5 bases from V and 3 bases from J, with 5 bases between. The material sequenced was peripheral blood. The receptor's source is a woman aged 25 to 39 who had recovered from COVID-19. The chain links TRBV25-1 to TRBJ2-1, with D unclear. The CDR3 coding sequence is TGTGCCAGCAGTCCAGTCTACAATGAGCAGTTCTTC. Protein: CASSPVYNEQFF.